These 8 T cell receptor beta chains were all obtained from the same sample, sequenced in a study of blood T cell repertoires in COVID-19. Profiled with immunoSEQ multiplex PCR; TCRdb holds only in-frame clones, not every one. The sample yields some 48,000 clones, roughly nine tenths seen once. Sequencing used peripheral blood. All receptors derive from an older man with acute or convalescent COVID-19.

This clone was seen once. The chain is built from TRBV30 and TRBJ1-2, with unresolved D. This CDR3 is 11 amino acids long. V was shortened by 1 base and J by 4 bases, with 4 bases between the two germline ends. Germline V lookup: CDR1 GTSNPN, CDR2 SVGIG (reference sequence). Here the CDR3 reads CAWSAVYGYTF. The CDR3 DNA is TGTGCCTGGAGTGCGGTCTATGGCTACACCTTC.

The CDR3 sequence: CASSVSGQSNQPQHF. CDR3 DNA sequence: TGTGCCAGCAGCGTCTCTGGACAGAGCAATCAGCCCCAGCATTTT. The rearrangement links TRBV9 to TRBJ1-5; D might be TRBD1 (6 bases). Germline V gene sequence: CDR1 SGDLS, CDR2 YYNGEE. Trimming shortened V by 2 bases and J by 1 base, and 10 bases separated the two germline ends. The CDR3 is made up of 15 amino acids.

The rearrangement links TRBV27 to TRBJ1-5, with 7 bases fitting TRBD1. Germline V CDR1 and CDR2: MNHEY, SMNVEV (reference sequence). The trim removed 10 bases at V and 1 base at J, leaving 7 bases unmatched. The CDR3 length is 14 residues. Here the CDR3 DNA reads TGTGCCACTCGACAGGGAGTGAGCAATCAGCCCCAGCATTTT. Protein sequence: CATRQGVSNQPQHF.

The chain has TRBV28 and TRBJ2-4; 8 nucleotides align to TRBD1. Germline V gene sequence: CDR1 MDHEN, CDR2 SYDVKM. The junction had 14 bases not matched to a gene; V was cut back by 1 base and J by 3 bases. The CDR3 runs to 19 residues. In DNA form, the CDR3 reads TGTGCCAGCAGTTTATTACCCTTTGGACAGGGTGGTGGCAAAAACATTCAGTACTTC. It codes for CASSLLPFGQGGGKNIQYF.

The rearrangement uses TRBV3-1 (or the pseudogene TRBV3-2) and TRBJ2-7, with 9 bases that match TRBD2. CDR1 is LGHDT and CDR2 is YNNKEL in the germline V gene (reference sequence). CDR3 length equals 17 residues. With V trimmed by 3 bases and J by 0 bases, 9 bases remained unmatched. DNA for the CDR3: TGTGCCAGCAGCCAGAGGCTGGCGGGGGGGCCCTCCTACGAGCAGTACTTC. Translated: CASSQRLAGGPSYEQYF.

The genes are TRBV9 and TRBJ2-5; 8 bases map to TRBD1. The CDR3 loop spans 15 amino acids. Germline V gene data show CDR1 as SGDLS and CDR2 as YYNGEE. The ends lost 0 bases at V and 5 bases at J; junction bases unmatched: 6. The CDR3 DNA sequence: TGTGCCAGCAGCGTAGGTCAGGGGGCTTATGAGACCCAGTACTTC. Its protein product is CASSVGQGAYETQYF. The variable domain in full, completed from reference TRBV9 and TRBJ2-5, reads DSGVTQTPKHLITATGQRVTLRCSPRSGDLSVYWYQQSLDQGLQFLIQYYNGEERAKGNILERFSAQQFPDLHSELNLSSLELGDSALYFCASSVGQGAYETQYFGPGTRLLVL.

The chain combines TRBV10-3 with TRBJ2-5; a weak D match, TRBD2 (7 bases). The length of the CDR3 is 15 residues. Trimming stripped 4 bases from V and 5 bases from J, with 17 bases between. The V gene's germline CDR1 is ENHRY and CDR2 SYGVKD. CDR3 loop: CAISVGGALSETQYF. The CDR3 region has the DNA TGTGCCATCAGTGTGGGGGGGGCCTTATCGGAGACCCAGTACTTC.

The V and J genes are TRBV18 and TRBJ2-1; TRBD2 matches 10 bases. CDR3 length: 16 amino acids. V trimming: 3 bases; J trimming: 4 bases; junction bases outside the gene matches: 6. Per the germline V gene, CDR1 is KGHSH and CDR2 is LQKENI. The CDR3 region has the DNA TGTGCCAGCTCACCCCGACTAGCGGGCTTATACAATGAGCAGTTCTTC. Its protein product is CASSPRLAGLYNEQFF.